This T cell receptor beta chain was identified during a study of blood T cell repertoires in COVID-19. Cohorts were assigned according to the clinical history that participants reported. Profiled with immunoSEQ multiplex PCR; TCRdb holds only in-frame clones, not every one. The repertoire has 240,000 or so clones, around 90% of them found once; the top ten carry 0.85% to 0.9%. Sequencing was done on a sample of PBMCs or T cells enriched from blood (not recorded which). This sequence was found in a man aged 45-65 years who had been exposed to COVID-19.

The DNA for the CDR3 is TGCGCCAGCAGCTTGACCGGGACAGGGCAAGAGACCCAGTACTTC. Translated: CASSLTGTGQETQYF. The gene calls are TRBV5-1 and TRBJ2-5; 9 nucleotides align to TRBD1. The CDR3 runs to 15 residues. V shed 1 base and J 2 bases; nucleotides not matched to a gene: 3. Germline-derived CDR1 and CDR2 are SGHRS and YFSETQ.